The clone carrying this TCR beta chain has more than one count but fewer than ten. Its specificity is unknown. This entry belongs to a study of beta chain features in type 1 diabetes. On the study more broadly: There were approximately 110,000,000 sorted cells examined across all samples.

Of the isolated RNA, all was reverse transcribed, and so the sequenced material was expressed TCRB transcripts. Here immunoSEQ multiplex PCR was the method, and the copy in TCRdb shows in-frame clones only, minus some. The sample yields some 220,000 clones, around 9.9% seen once. Each of the CD4+ naive, central memory, regulatory and stem cell-like memory populations was sorted via CD45RO/CCR7/CD25/CD127/CD95/CD27. Trimming cost V 1 base and J 4 bases; bases outside gene matches: 7. This CDR3 contains 18 residues. CDR1 and CDR2 from the germline V gene are SGHTA and FQGNSA. Study-wide results and caveats: PCR, the amplification step, might favor shorter templates, equally in patients and controls. Fewer insertions but more deletions were seen at VDJ junctions in type 1 diabetes patients.

Sample: central memory CD4+ T cells from blood. The V and J genes are TRBV7-2 and TRBJ2-6; 10 bases are a match to TRBD2. The sequence was collected from a man younger than 35 in good health. The DNA of the CDR3 is TGTGCCAGCAGCTTAGGACTAGCGGGCCCCTTCGGGGCCAACGTCCTGACTTTC. Its protein is CASSLGLAGPFGANVLTF. Supplemented by reference TRBV7-2 and TRBJ2-6, the full variable domain reads GAGVSQSPSNKVTEKGKDVELRCDPISGHTALYWYRQSLGQGLEFLIYFQGNSAPDKSGLPSDRFSAERTGGSVSTLTIQRTQQEDSAVYLCASSLGLAGPFGANVLTFGAGSRLTVL.